A single sample gave rise to the 31 T cell receptor beta chains below, sequenced in a study of blood T cell repertoires in COVID-19. Generated by immunoSEQ multiplex PCR, the TCRdb table keeps only in-frame clones and is missing some. The sample includes 120,000 to 150,000 clones, 80% to 90% of them seen just once. Sequencing was carried out using peripheral blood. The receptor source for this set is a woman aged 45-65 years in a cohort sampled during active or convalescent COVID-19.

The rearrangement uses TRBV7-2 and TRBJ2-4, with 8 bases identical to TRBD2. J lost 1 base, V lost 5 bases, and 7 bases had no gene match. The CDR3 is made up of 16 amino acids. Germline lookup yields CDR1 SGHTA and CDR2 FQGNSA. The CDR3 DNA sequence: TGTGCCAGCAGCCTCGGGGGGGCCGGCGCCAAAAACATTCAGTACTTC. Protein sequence: CASSLGGAGAKNIQYF.

This clone was counted once. The chain is built from TRBV6-5 and TRBJ2-5; TRBD2 is a possible D gene (6 bases). The V end was cut by 2 bases, the J end by 7 bases, with 11 bases between. The length of the CDR3 is 13 residues. Germline values: CDR1 MNHEY, CDR2 SVGAGI. In DNA form, the CDR3 reads TGTGCCAGCAGTTACGGGGACTGGGGGACCCAGTACTTC. It translates to CASSYGDWGTQYF.

This sequence joins TRBV9 and TRBJ2-2; D is perhaps TRBD1 (7 bases). CDR3 length: 16 amino acids. V lost 4 bases, J lost 6 bases, and 19 bases lay in between. CDR1 SGDLS and CDR2 YYNGEE come from the germline V gene. This CDR3 is CASSPRQGGISGELFF. As DNA, the CDR3 is TGTGCCAGCAGCCCCCGACAGGGCGGGATATCCGGGGAGCTGTTTTTT. The whole variable domain, remainder taken from reference TRBV9 and TRBJ2-2, is DSGVTQTPKHLITATGQRVTLRCSPRSGDLSVYWYQQSLDQGLQFLIQYYNGEERAKGNILERFSAQQFPDLHSELNLSSLELGDSALYFCASSPRQGGISGELFFGEGSRLTVL.

This clone was seen a single time. The chain uses TRBV19 and TRBJ2-5; maybe TRBD1 (7 bases). V lost 6 bases and J 5 bases, leaving 16 bases between the germline ends. CDR3 size: 14 residues. Per germline, CDR1 LNHDA and CDR2 SQIVND (reference sequence). The CDR3 DNA is TGTGCCAGTAGGGGTGGGCAGGGGGGCGAGACCCAGTACTTC. Translating gives CASRGGQGGETQYF. The full variable domain, rest sourced from reference TRBV19 and TRBJ2-5, is DGGITQSPKYLFRKEGQNVTLSCEQNLNHDAMYWYRQDPGQGLRLIYYSQIVNDFQKGDIAEGYSVSREKKESFPLTVTSAQKNPTAFYLCASRGGQGGETQYFGPGTRLLVL.

V usage is TRBV7-3 and J usage is TRBJ2-5; D possibly corresponds to TRBD2 (6 bases). From germline, CDR1 is SGHTA and CDR2 FQGTGA. Trimming shortened V by 4 bases and J by 7 bases, and 16 bases separated the two germline ends. This CDR3 region has 14 residues. This chain's CDR3 is CASSSRLDGGTQYF. As DNA, the CDR3 is TGTGCCAGCAGCTCCCGACTAGATGGAGGGACCCAGTACTTC.

The chain has TRBV12-5 and TRBJ1-5; 9 bases are shared with TRBD1. The CDR3 sequence is 15 residues long. Germline V gives CDR1 LGHNT, CDR2 FRNRAP. The ends lost 2 bases at V and 7 bases at J; junction bases unmatched: 6. The CDR3 DNA follows: TGTGCTAGTGGTTTGTTTACAGGGGGCTGGCAGCCCCAGCATTTT. Its protein is CASGLFTGGWQPQHF.

The V call is TRBV7-9, the J call TRBJ2-4; TRBD1 might be the D (5 bases). This CDR3 has 16 amino acids. The germline gives CDR1 SEHNR, CDR2 FQNEAQ (reference sequence). The germline V and J ends were trimmed by 0 bases and 1 base, with 10 bases remaining between them. The CDR3 nucleotides are TGTGCCAGCAGCTTAGCTGGGGCCGGGGCCAAAAACATTCAGTACTTC. This sequence encodes CASSLAGAGAKNIQYF.

The chain is built from TRBV19 and TRBJ1-1; D is undetermined. The CDR3 has 15 residues. V lost 3 bases, J lost 1 base, and 12 bases lay in between. Per the germline V gene, CDR1 is LNHDA and CDR2 is SQIVND (reference sequence). CDR3 nucleotides: TGTGCCAGTAGTATTCACAGTGGCCCGAACACTGAAGCTTTCTTT. It yields the protein CASSIHSGPNTEAFF.

The table lists this clone with a few counts. This rearrangement joins TRBV9 to TRBJ2-1; 11 bases agree with TRBD1. The germline V gene encodes CDR1 SGDLS and CDR2 YYNGEE. The CDR3 is made up of 17 amino acids. Trimming took 1 base from V and 6 from J; bases not matched to a gene: 9. CDR3 DNA: TGTGCCAGCAGCGTACCGTCGGACAGGGGGCACTCCAATGAGCAGTTCTTC. It yields the protein CASSVPSDRGHSNEQFF.

V is TRBV7-2 and J is TRBJ1-6, with TRBD1 matching over 9 bases. The CDR3 totals 16 residues. Germline CDR1 SGHTA, CDR2 FQGNSA. Trimming at V came to 5 bases and at J to 10 bases, leaving 12 bases not matched to a gene. Here the CDR3 reads CASSKPGQGRGSPLHF. As DNA, the CDR3 is TGTGCCAGCAGCAAGCCGGGACAGGGCCGTGGATCACCCCTCCACTTT.

J is TRBJ1-2 and V is TRBV27, with TRBD1 identical over 7 bases. From germline, CDR1 is MNHEY and CDR2 SMNVEV (reference sequence). The CDR3 has 15 amino acids. V shed 2 bases, J shed 8 bases, and the junction held 11 bases outside the gene matches. The CDR3 region is CASSLTGAAYRGYTF. DNA for the CDR3: TGTGCCAGCAGTTTAACAGGGGCCGCCTACAGGGGCTACACCTTC.

The genes are TRBV19 and TRBJ2-3; 9 nucleotides line up with TRBD2. This CDR3 is built from 15 residues. The ends lost 4 bases at V and 5 bases at J; junction bases unmatched: 7. Germline V gene lookup returns CDR1 LNHDA and CDR2 SQIVND (reference sequence). CDR3 nucleotide sequence: TGTGCCAGTAGTAAGGGGGGTAGCGGGGGAGATACGCAGTATTTT. This encodes CASSKGGSGGDTQYF.

This chain joins TRBV5-6 and TRBJ2-1; 10 nucleotides line up with TRBD1. CDR3 length equals 16 residues. CDR1 and CDR2 (germline): SGHDT, YYEEEE. V shed 5 bases, J shed 4 bases, and the junction held 9 bases outside the gene matches. For the CDR3, the DNA is TGTGCCAGCAGTTCCGACAGGGGGCTGATTTACAATGAGCAGTTCTTC. It specifies CASSSDRGLIYNEQFF. The variable domain in full, completed from reference TRBV5-6 and TRBJ2-1, reads DAGVTQSPTHLIKTRGQQVTLRCSPKSGHDTVSWYQQALGQGPQFIFQYYEEEERQRGNFPDRFSGHQFPNYSSELNVNALLLGDSALYLCASSSDRGLIYNEQFFGPGTRLTVL.

The genes are TRBV21-1 and TRBJ1-4; TRBD1, the D gene given by the table, was not confirmed from the DNA. TRBV21-1 is shown as a pseudogene. CDR3 length: 16 residues. The DNA for the CDR3 is TGTGCCAGCAGCAGGGAAACAGGGGGCCGGGACCTAAAACTGTTTTTT. Translation: CASSRETGGRDLKLFF.

This clone came up a few times. V gene TRBV27 combines with J gene TRBJ1-3; TRBD1 matches 8 bases. CDR3 size: 17 residues. V dropped 5 bases and J dropped 1; count of bases not matched to a gene: 10. Germline CDR1 reads MNHEY; CDR2 reads SMNVEV (reference sequence). In nucleotides, the CDR3 is TGTGCCAGCAGTCCCCCCCGACAGGGGCAGTCTGGAAACACCATATATTTT. Translation: CASSPPRQGQSGNTIYF.

The genes are TRBV7-9 and TRBJ1-2; a weak D match, TRBD1 (5 bases). V lost 3 bases and J lost 9, with 14 bases in between. The germline V gene encodes CDR1 SEHNR and CDR2 FQNEAQ (reference sequence). The CDR3 runs 13 residues. The CDR3 here is CASSLGEELSYTF. Here the CDR3 DNA reads TGTGCCAGCAGCTTGGGGGAGGAGCTAAGCTACACCTTC.

This clone was counted a single time. The chain uses TRBV6-7 and TRBJ1-1; 7 positions agree with TRBD1. TRBV6-7 is filed as an ORF, its function uncertain. There are 13 residues in the CDR3. Germline trimming cut 9 bases from V and 2 bases from J; bases unmatched to any gene: 6. The CDR3 region has the DNA TGTGCCAGGGAGGGGACAGTAAACACTGAAGCTTTCTTT. This sequence encodes CAREGTVNTEAFF.

The chain recombines TRBV11-2 with TRBJ2-5; possibly TRBD1 for D (5 bases). The germline V gene has CDR1 SGHAT and CDR2 FQNNGV. CDR3 length: 18 residues. V was clipped by 5 bases and J by 7 bases, with 29 bases between them. In DNA, the CDR3 is TGTGCCAGCAGCGTACTTGTAGGGGCAGGACCTAAAGAGAGGACCCAGTACTTC. It specifies CASSVLVGAGPKERTQYF.

The chain carries TRBV5-1 and TRBJ2-7, with D maybe TRBD2 (5 bases). Germline V gene lookup returns CDR1 SGHRS and CDR2 YFSETQ. The length of the CDR3 is 15 residues. V lost 0 bases, J lost 4 bases, and 14 bases lay in between. The CDR3 coding sequence is TGCGCCAGCAGCTTGGTCGCCGGGGATACGTACGAGCAGTACTTC. It encodes CASSLVAGDTYEQYF.

This clone was counted a single time. The V and J genes are TRBV29-1 and TRBJ2-5; 7 positions match TRBD1. The CDR3 totals 15 residues. Germline V gene lookup returns CDR1 SQVTM and CDR2 ANQGSEA. J was trimmed by 2 bases and V by 3 bases; bases with no gene match: 9. DNA of the CDR3: TGCAGCGTTGAGGGGACAGAGGGCCCACAAGAGACCCAGTACTTC. Translating it yields CSVEGTEGPQETQYF.

CDR3 bases: TGTGCCAGCAGCCTACAGGGGGGGAACACTGAAGCTTTCTTT. Translation gives CASSLQGGNTEAFF. The chain carries TRBV7-9 and TRBJ1-1; 8 nucleotides align to TRBD1. V gave up 5 bases and J gave up 1 base; unmatched junction bases: 3. CDR1 is SEHNR, CDR2 FQNEAQ, per germline (reference sequence). CDR3 length equals 14 residues.

The chain carries TRBV10-3 and TRBJ1-4, with 11 positions matching TRBD1. This CDR3 is 14 amino acids long. Trimming at V came to 3 bases and at J to 7 bases, leaving 1 base not matched to a gene. CDR1 is ENHRY and CDR2 is SYGVKD in the germline V gene. As DNA, the CDR3 is TGTGCCATCAGTGACGGGACAGGGGGTGAAAAACTGTTTTTT. Its translation: CAISDGTGGEKLFF.

This rearrangement joins TRBV27 to TRBJ2-3, with 11 bases that match TRBD2. J lost 1 base, V lost 8 bases, and 8 bases had no gene match. Germline V CDR1 and CDR2: MNHEY, SMNVEV (reference sequence). This CDR3 has 16 residues. CDR3 sequence (DNA): TGTGCCAGCGCTCAACTTAGCGGGGGGGGCACAGATACGCAGTATTTT. It yields the protein CASAQLSGGGTDTQYF.

The chain is built from TRBV19 and TRBJ2-5, with 7 bases lining up with TRBD2. This CDR3 is built from 16 residues. CDR1 is LNHDA and CDR2 is SQIVND in the germline V gene (reference sequence). With V trimmed by 2 bases and J by 4 bases, 10 bases remained unmatched. DNA for the CDR3: TGTGCCAGTAGTATACTTCAGGGATCGGGAGGAGAGACCCAGTACTTC. Its translation: CASSILQGSGGETQYF.

The chain combines TRBV5-1 with TRBJ1-5; D is possibly TRBD1 (5 bases). CDR1 is SGHRS, CDR2 YFSETQ, per germline. Trimming removed 4 bases from V and 4 bases from J, with 9 bases in between. The CDR3 contains 13 residues. The CDR3 spells CASSREGNQPQHF. CDR3 bases: TGCGCCAGCAGCCGGGAGGGGAATCAGCCCCAGCATTTT. The complete variable domain, with remaining parts taken from reference TRBV5-1 and TRBJ1-5, reads KAGVTQTPRYLIKTRGQQVTLSCSPISGHRSVSWYQQTPGQGLQFLFEYFSETQRNKGNFPGRFSGRQFSNSRSEMNVSTLELGDSALYLCASSREGNQPQHFGDGTRLSIL.

This clone was seen only once. This chain connects TRBV24-1 to TRBJ2-7; weak D call: TRBD1 (6 bases). V shed 2 bases and J shed 3 bases, with 16 bases lying between them. CDR3 length equals 16 residues. Germline V CDR1 and CDR2: KGHDR, SFDVKD. This CDR3 reads CATSDSQTGLSYEQYF. The CDR3 coding sequence is TGTGCCACCAGTGATTCCCAGACAGGTTTAAGCTACGAGCAGTACTTC.

The V gene is TRBV19, the J gene TRBJ2-3; the match to TRBD1 covers 11 bases. The V gene end was trimmed by 6 bases and the J gene end by 6 bases; junction bases not matched to a gene: 5. CDR3 length equals 14 residues. CDR1 LNHDA and CDR2 SQIVND come from the germline V gene (reference sequence). This CDR3 reads CASRPGQGVDTQYF. CDR3 nucleotide sequence: TGTGCCAGTAGGCCGGGACAGGGGGTGGATACGCAGTATTTT. The whole variable domain, filled in from reference TRBV19 and TRBJ2-3, reads DGGITQSPKYLFRKEGQNVTLSCEQNLNHDAMYWYRQDPGQGLRLIYYSQIVNDFQKGDIAEGYSVSREKKESFPLTVTSAQKNPTAFYLCASRPGQGVDTQYFGPGTRLTVL.

This chain links TRBV9 with TRBJ1-6; D perhaps matches TRBD1 (6 bases). The CDR3 loop spans 16 amino acids. Germline values: CDR1 SGDLS, CDR2 YYNGEE. Deletions cut 3 bases from V and 10 bases from J, with 20 bases between. CDR3 coding DNA: TGTGCCAGCAGCGCCCACCGTCCCGGGACAAACTCACCCCTCCACTTT. It is translated as CASSAHRPGTNSPLHF.

The rearrangement links TRBV9 to TRBJ1-4; no reliable D call. V lost 3 bases to trimming and J lost 0 bases, with 9 bases between them. Looked up from germline, CDR1 is SGDLS and CDR2 is YYNGEE. The length of the CDR3 is 15 residues. The CDR3 DNA sequence: TGTGCCAGCAGCGGAAGGGAGGCAACTAATGAAAAACTGTTTTTT. It codes for CASSGREATNEKLFF.

V and J are TRBV19 and TRBJ1-5; weak D call: TRBD1 (5 bases). Trimming shortened V by 8 bases and J by 3 bases, and 14 bases separated the two germline ends. Germline V gene data show CDR1 as LNHDA and CDR2 as SQIVND (reference sequence). CDR3 length: 14 amino acids. The CDR3 reads CASQGTSHNQPQHF. As DNA, the CDR3 is TGTGCCAGTCAAGGGACTTCACACAATCAGCCCCAGCATTTT.

The chain employs TRBV6-7 and TRBJ2-7; D perhaps matches TRBD2 (6 bases). TRBV6-7 counts as an open reading frame of uncertain function. V gave up 10 bases and J gave up 4 bases, with 23 bases separating them. This CDR3 contains 15 residues. The CDR3 sequence: CAIQSEGGLVYEQYF. CDR3 sequence (DNA): TGTGCCATCCAGAGCGAGGGAGGTCTGGTTTACGAGCAGTACTTC.